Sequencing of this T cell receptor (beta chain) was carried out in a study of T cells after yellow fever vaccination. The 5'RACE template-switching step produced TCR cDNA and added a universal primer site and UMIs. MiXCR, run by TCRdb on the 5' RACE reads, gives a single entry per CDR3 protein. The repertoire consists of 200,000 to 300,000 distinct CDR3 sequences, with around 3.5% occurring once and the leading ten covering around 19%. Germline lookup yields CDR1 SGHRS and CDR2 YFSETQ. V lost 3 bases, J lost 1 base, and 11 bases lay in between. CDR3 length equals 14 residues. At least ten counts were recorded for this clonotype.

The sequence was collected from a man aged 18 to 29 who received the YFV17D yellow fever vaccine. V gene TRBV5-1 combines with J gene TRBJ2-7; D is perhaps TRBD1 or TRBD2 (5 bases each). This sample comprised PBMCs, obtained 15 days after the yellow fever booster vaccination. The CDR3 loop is CASSSRDGSYEQYF. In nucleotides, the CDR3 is TGCGCCAGCAGCTCCCGGGACGGTTCCTACGAGCAGTACTTC.